This TCR beta chain was profiled in a study of blood T cells in healthy people across ages. Study details: Every two T cells gave about one barcoded beta molecule via template switching.

Germline V gives CDR1 PRHDT, CDR2 FYEKMQ (reference sequence). The V end was cut by 2 bases, the J end by 3 bases, with 11 bases between. There are 14 residues in the CDR3. With a J-beta primer mix and a sample-barcoded 5' primer, a second PCR ran about 6 to 11 cycles. From the 5' RACE reads, TCRdb called clonotypes with MiXCR, one entry per CDR3 protein. The repertoire holds 1.8 million or so distinct CDR3 sequences, 30% to 40% seen once, with 23% in the top ten. Ten or more counts support this clonotype. This chain uses TRBV13 with TRBJ2-7; TRBD1 or TRBD2 may be the D gene (6 bases each). Sequencing was performed on blood. The source of this sequence is a human donor in good health. CDR3 DNA: TGTGCCAGCAGCTTATCGGGGGCAGGCTACGAGCAGTACTTC. As protein: CASSLSGAGYEQYF.